The clone carrying this TCR beta chain was observed a few times. The entry originates in a study of blood T cells in healthy people across ages. Using a J-beta primer mix together with a sample-barcoded 5' primer, a second PCR was run for about 6 to 12 cycles. TCRdb processed the 5' RACE reads anew with MiXCR; each CDR3 protein has one entry. The table records approximately 810,000 distinct CDR3 sequences, under 40% of them present only once. The study isolated at least 6 million PBMCs from each sample. This TCR was recovered from a man aged 18 to 29 in good health. The sample taken for sequencing was blood.

The CDR3 nucleotides read TGTGCCAGCAGTTCTACCGGCGACAGGCTCTCAAGTGGCTACACCTTC. Its translation: CASSSTGDRLSSGYTF. J is TRBJ1-2 and V is TRBV28; D is perhaps TRBD1 (6 bases). This CDR3 region has 16 residues. The germline V gene encodes CDR1 MDHEN and CDR2 SYDVKM. The V end was cut by 4 bases, the J end by 7 bases, with 22 bases between.